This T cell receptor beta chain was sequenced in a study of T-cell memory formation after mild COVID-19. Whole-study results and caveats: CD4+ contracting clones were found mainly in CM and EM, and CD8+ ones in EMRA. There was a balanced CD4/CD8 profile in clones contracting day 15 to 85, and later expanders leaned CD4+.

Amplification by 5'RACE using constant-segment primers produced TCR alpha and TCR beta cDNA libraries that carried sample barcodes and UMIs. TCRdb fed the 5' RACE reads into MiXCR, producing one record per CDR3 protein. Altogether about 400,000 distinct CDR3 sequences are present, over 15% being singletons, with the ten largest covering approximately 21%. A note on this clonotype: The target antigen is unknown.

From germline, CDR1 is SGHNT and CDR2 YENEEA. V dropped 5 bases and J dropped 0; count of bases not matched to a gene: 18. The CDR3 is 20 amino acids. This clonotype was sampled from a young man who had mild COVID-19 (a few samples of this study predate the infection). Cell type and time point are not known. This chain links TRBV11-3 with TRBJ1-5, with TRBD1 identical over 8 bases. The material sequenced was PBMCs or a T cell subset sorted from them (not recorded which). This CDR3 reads CASSPNSHRGGNYSNQPQHF. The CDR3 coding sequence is TGTGCCAGCAGCCCGAACTCCCACAGGGGGGGCAATTATAGCAATCAGCCCCAGCATTTT.